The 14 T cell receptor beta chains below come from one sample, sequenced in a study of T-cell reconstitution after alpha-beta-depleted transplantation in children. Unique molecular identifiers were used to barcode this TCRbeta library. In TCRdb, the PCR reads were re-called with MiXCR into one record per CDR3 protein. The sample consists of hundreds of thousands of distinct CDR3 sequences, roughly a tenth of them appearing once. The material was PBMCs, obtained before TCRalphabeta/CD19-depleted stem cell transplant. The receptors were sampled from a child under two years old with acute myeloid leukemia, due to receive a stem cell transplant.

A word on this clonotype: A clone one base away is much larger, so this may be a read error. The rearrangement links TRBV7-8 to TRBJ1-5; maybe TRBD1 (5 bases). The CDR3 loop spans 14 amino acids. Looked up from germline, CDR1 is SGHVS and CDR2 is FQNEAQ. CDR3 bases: TGTGCCAGCAGCTCCGCGGGGGGGGATCAGCTCCAGCATTTT. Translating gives CASSSAGGDQLQHF.

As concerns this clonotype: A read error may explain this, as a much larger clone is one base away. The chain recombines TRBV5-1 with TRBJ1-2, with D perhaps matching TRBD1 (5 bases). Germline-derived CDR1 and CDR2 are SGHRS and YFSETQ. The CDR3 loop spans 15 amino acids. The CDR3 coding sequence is TGCGCCACCTCCAGGCAGGGAGGAATTGCCTATGGCTACCCCTTC. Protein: CATSRQGGIAYGYPF.

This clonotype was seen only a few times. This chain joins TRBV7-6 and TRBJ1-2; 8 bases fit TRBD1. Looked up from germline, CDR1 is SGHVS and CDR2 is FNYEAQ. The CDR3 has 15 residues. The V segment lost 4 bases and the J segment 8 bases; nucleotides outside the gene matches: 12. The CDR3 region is CASSSFGEDRVGYTF. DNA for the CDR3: TGTGCCAGCAGCTCCTTTGGGGAGGACAGGGTAGGCTACACCTTC.

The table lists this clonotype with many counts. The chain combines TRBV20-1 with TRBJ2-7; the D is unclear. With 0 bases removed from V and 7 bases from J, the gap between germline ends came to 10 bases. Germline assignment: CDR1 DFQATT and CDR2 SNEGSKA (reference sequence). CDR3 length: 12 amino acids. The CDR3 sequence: CSARDGTDEQYF. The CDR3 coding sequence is TGCAGTGCTAGAGATGGTACCGATGAGCAGTACTTC.

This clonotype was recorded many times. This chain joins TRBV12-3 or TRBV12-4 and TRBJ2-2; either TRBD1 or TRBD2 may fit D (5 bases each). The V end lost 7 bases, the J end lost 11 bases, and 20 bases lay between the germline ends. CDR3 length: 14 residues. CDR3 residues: CASTGASPRSELFF. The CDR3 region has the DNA TGTGCCAGCACCGGGGCTAGCCCCCGTTCAGAGCTGTTTTTT.

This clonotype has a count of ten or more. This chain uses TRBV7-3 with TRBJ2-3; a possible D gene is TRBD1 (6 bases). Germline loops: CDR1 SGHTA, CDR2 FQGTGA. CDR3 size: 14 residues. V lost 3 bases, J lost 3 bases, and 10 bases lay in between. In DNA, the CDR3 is TGTGCCAGCAGCTTCGCAGGACAGACAGATACGCAGTATTTT. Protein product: CASSFAGQTDTQYF.

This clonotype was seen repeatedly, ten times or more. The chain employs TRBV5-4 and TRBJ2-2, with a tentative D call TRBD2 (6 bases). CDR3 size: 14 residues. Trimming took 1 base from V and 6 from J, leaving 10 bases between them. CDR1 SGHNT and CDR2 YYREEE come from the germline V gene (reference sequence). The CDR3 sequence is CASSLPERAGELFF. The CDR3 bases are TGTGCCAGCAGCTTGCCCGAGCGGGCCGGGGAGCTGTTTTTT. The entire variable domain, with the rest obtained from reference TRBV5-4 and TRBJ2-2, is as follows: ETGVTQSPTHLIKTRGQQVTLRCSSQSGHNTVSWYQQALGQGPQFIFQYYREEENGRGNFPPRFSGLQFPNYSSELNVNALELDDSALYLCASSLPERAGELFFGEGSRLTVL.

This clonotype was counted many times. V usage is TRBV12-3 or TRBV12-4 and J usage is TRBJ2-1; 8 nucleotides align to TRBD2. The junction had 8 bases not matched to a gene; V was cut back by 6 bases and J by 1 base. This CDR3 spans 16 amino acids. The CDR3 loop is CASSPGREDSYNEQFF. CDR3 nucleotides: TGTGCCAGCAGCCCCGGGCGGGAGGATTCCTACAATGAGCAGTTCTTC.

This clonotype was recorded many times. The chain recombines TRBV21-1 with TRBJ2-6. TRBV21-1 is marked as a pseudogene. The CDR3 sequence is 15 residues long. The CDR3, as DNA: TGTGCCAGCAGCAAACGACACTCTGGGGCCAACGTCCTGACTTTC. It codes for CASSKRHSGANVLTF.

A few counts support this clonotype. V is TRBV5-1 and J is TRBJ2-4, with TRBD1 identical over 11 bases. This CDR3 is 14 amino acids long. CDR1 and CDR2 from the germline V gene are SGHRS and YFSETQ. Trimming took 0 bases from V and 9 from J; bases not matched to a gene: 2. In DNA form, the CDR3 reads TGCGCCAGCAGCTTGGCCGGGACAGGGGGCATTCAGTACTTC. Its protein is CASSLAGTGGIQYF.

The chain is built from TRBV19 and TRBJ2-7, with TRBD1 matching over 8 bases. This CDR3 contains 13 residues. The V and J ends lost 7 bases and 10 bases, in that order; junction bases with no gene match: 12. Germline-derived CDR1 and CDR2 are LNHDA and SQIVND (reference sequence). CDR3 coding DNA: TGTGCCAGTAAAGGACAGGGTTACCCTGAACAGTACTTC. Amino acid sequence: CASKGQGYPEQYF.

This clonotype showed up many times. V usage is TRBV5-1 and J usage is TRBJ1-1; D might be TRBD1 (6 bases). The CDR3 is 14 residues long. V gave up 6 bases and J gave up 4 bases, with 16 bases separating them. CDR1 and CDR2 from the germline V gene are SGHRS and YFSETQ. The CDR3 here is CASTPRGGGTEAFF. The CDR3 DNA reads TGCGCCAGCACCCCAAGAGGGGGGGGCACTGAAGCTTTCTTT. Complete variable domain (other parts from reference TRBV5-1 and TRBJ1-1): KAGVTQTPRYLIKTRGQQVTLSCSPISGHRSVSWYQQTPGQGLQFLFEYFSETQRNKGNFPGRFSGRQFSNSRSEMNVSTLELGDSALYLCASTPRGGGTEAFFGQGTRLTVV.

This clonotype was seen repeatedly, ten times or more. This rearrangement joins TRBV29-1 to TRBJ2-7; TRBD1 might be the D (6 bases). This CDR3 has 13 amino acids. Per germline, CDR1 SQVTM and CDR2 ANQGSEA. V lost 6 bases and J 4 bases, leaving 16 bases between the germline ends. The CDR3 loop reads CSVGAGDLYEQYF. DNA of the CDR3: TGCAGCGTGGGGGCAGGGGATCTTTACGAGCAGTACTTC.

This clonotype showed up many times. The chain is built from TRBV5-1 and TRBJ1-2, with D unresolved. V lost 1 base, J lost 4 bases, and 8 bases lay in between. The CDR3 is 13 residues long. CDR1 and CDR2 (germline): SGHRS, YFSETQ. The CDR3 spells CASSLRAVYGYTF. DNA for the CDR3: TGCGCCAGCAGCTTGCGCGCAGTCTATGGCTACACCTTC.